These 11 T cell receptor beta chains originate from one sample sequenced in a study of T cells in women clearing cervical HPV infection. TCRdb's table, derived via immunoSEQ multiplex PCR, lists solely in-frame clones and lacks some. This listing includes 25,000 to 35,000 clones. Sequences were obtained from blood buffy coat. The receptors come from a woman between 18 and 75 years old with a cervical HPV16 infection that either progressed to CIN3+ or cleared (not recorded which).

As to this clone: The read terminates 3 residues ahead of where the CDR3 ends, so the germline J gene completes it. This chain links TRBV29-1 with TRBJ2-7; D is tentatively TRBD1 or TRBD2 (6 bases each). Germline V gene data show CDR1 as SQVTM and CDR2 as ANQGSEA. The CDR3 is 13 amino acids. Trimming removed 4 bases at V and 3 bases at J, with 13 bases between. This CDR3 reads CSVVPRGGYEQYF. Partial CDR3 DNA: TGCAGCGTTGTGCCCAGGGGAGGCTACGAG.

Concerning this clone: The CDR3 end falls 3 residues outside the read, so it is completed with the germline J gene. The chain employs TRBV7-2 and TRBJ2-7; 10 bases line up with TRBD2. This CDR3 comprises 14 residues. Germline V gene sequence: CDR1 SGHTA, CDR2 FQGNSA. The trim removed 7 bases at V and 2 bases at J, leaving 5 bases unmatched. This chain's CDR3 is CASIITSGAYEQYF. The DNA read from the CDR3 is TGTGCCAGCATCATCACTAGCGGGGCCTACGAG.

Remarks on this clone: The CDR3 extends 3 residues past the end of the read, so its final part is completed from the germline J gene. The J gene is TRBJ1-2, the V gene TRBV5-1; TRBD1 is a possible D gene (6 bases). This CDR3 spans 13 amino acids. The germline CDR1 and CDR2 sequences are SGHRS and YFSETQ. Trimming stripped 0 bases from V and 4 bases from J, with 7 bases between. The chain's CDR3 is CASSLARGYGYTF. The DNA read from the CDR3 is TGCGCCAGCAGCTTGGCCAGGGGCTATGGC.

Comment on this clone: The read finishes 3 residues shy of the CDR3 end, and the germline J gene is used to complete it. This chain joins TRBV5-5 and TRBJ2-4; D perhaps matches TRBD1 (5 bases). V was pared by 3 bases and J by 2 bases, with 9 bases between. This CDR3 spans 14 amino acids. CDR1 SGHKS and CDR2 YYEKEE come from the germline V gene (reference sequence). The sequenced CDR3 bases are TGTGCCAGCAGCTCCCAGGGTACCAAAAACATT. Translated: CASSSQGTKNI. Given in full, the CDR3 is CASSSQGTKNIQYF.

About this clone itself: The read ends 3 residues shy of where the CDR3 ends; the end is completed using the germline J gene. This chain joins TRBV20-1 and TRBJ1-1, with a possible D match to TRBD1 (5 bases). CDR3 length equals 12 residues. Trimming shortened V by 3 bases and J by 3 bases, and 8 bases separated the two germline ends. Germline assignment: CDR1 DFQATT and CDR2 SNEGSKA (reference sequence). The chain's CDR3 is CSARGRDTEAFF. The DNA read from the CDR3 is TGCAGTGCTAGGGGCAGGGACACTGAA.

As for this clone: The CDR3 goes on 3 residues after the read ends, and that part is filled in from the germline J gene. The rearrangement links TRBV18 to TRBJ2-5, with TRBD1 matching 8 bases. V trimming: 3 bases; J trimming: 1 base; junction bases outside the gene matches: 1. Germline lookup yields CDR1 KGHSH and CDR2 LQKENI. The CDR3 length is 14 residues. The CDR3: CASSPGQAQETQYF. The CDR3 DNA, read in part, is TGTGCCAGCTCACCGGGACAGGCCCAAGAGACC.

Of note for this clone: Read sequence stops 3 residues before the CDR3 end, and the germline J gene provides the missing end. The chain couples TRBV6-1 to TRBJ2-3; a weak D match, TRBD1 (6 bases). CDR1 MNHNS and CDR2 SASEGT come from the germline V gene. V was clipped by 4 bases and J by 5 bases, with 10 bases between them. The CDR3 consists of 13 residues. CDR3 protein: CASSGTDRDTQYF. The CDR3 DNA, read in part, is TGTGCCAGCAGTGGGACAGACAGAGATACG.

The DNA read from the CDR3 is TGTGCCAGCTCAACCGATCTCCGGGATTCACCC. Its protein product is CASSTDLRDSP. From start to end, the CDR3 is CASSTDLRDSPLHF. The chain links TRBV18 to TRBJ1-6; unclear D gene. The CDR3 end is not reached by the read, which stops 3 residues before it; the germline J gene fills it in. The ends were cut back, 5 bases at V and 8 bases at J, with 13 bases in the middle. This CDR3 has 14 amino acids. Looked up from germline, CDR1 is KGHSH and CDR2 is LQKENI.

Worth noting for this clone: The read ends 3 residues early relative to the CDR3; the germline J gene fills the gap. The rearrangement links TRBV19 to TRBJ1-2; D is possibly TRBD1 (5 bases). The germline V gene has CDR1 LNHDA and CDR2 SQIVND (reference sequence). The CDR3 has 18 amino acids. CDR3 DNA, as far as it was read: TGTGCCAGTTCTCTCGGACCGGGACTAGCGGGAGGTCCAAATGAC. Its translation is CASSLGPGLAGGPND. The whole CDR3 protein reads CASSLGPGLAGGPNDYTF.

To note about this clone: The sequenced fragment ends 3 residues before the CDR3 boundary, so the rest is inferred from the germline J gene. The chain links TRBV5-1 to TRBJ2-2; 8 nucleotides line up with TRBD1. The CDR3 covers 15 residues. Germline V gene sequence: CDR1 SGHRS, CDR2 YFSETQ. V shed 0 bases, J shed 7 bases, and the junction held 5 bases outside the gene matches. Partial CDR3 DNA: TGCGCCAGCAGCTTGGCAGGGGGCGTTATCGGGGAG. It is translated as CASSLAGGVIGE. The CDR3 in full is CASSLAGGVIGELFF.

Concerning this clone: A junction boundary mismatches the germline segment, possibly from a read error. The CDR3 bases that were read are TGTGCCAGCAGCTTAACGGGAGGGGGTATGTATGAC. This encodes CASSLTGGGMYD. The full CDR3 protein reads CASSLTGGGMYDYTF. The chain employs TRBV7-9 and TRBJ1-2; tentative D call: TRBD1 (6 bases). The sequenced fragment ends 3 residues before the CDR3 boundary, so the rest is inferred from the germline J gene. The CDR3 loop spans 15 amino acids. Per the germline V gene, CDR1 is SEHNR and CDR2 is FQNEAQ (reference sequence).